This T cell receptor (beta chain) was identified during a study of neurological immune-mediated disorders. Points from the study as a whole: Subjects shared no identical expanded-clone CDR3 amino acid sequences, suggesting private TCR-beta repertoires in all groups. The greatest TCR clonal expansion appeared in HTLV-1-associated myelopathy and the smallest, falling below healthy controls, in multiple sclerosis.

This clonotype appeared many times. Its antigen is not identified. The germline V gene has CDR1 SQVTM and CDR2 ANQGSEA. This CDR3 comprises 15 residues. Trimming removed 1 base from V and 1 base from J, with 13 bases in between. The cDNA came from 5'RACE, which used 10-nucleotide random UMIs. From the 5' RACE reads, TCRdb called clonotypes with MiXCR, one entry per CDR3 protein. The profile shows tens of thousands of distinct CDR3 sequences, about 9% of them singletons. The group of healthy controls was made up of people who were blood bank volunteers in Maryland, USA. This receptor was identified in a man aged 45 to 65 in good health. The sequenced sample was PBMCs. V gene TRBV29-1 combines with J gene TRBJ2-5; D unclear. The CDR3 loop reads CSVEVGLGFQETQYF. The CDR3, as DNA: TGCAGCGTTGAAGTGGGCTTGGGGTTCCAAGAGACCCAGTACTTC. Looking up the rest from reference TRBV29-1 and TRBJ2-5 gives the full variable domain: SAVISQKPSRDICQRGTSLTIQCQVDSQVTMMFWYRQQPGQSLTLIATANQGSEATYESGFVIDKFPISRPNLTFSTLTVSNMSPEDSSIYLCSVEVGLGFQETQYFGPGTRLLVL.